Each of the 19 T cell receptor beta chains below was sequenced from the same sample in a study of blood T cell repertoires in COVID-19. Sequencing used immunoSEQ multiplex PCR; TCRdb keeps in-frame clones, though not all of them. This repertoire shows 60,000 or so clones, roughly four fifths found once; its top ten account for about 15%. The sample consisted of peripheral blood. Source of these receptors: a man aged 80 or over with acute or convalescent COVID-19.

Only one count was recorded for this clone. V and J are TRBV2 and TRBJ1-1; D uncertain. Germline CDR1 is SNHLY and CDR2 is FYNNEI. V lost 6 bases and J lost 1, with 6 bases in between. The CDR3 loop spans 12 amino acids. DNA of the CDR3: TGTGCCAGCAGAGACACGAACACTGAAGCTTTCTTT. Its translation: CASRDTNTEAFF.

CDR3 bases: TGTGCCAGCAGCCAAGGTGGGACAGGGTTTAATGAAAAACTGTTTTTT. As protein: CASSQGGTGFNEKLFF. V usage is TRBV4-2 and J usage is TRBJ1-4, with 9 bases fitting TRBD1. The CDR3 totals 16 residues. In germline, CDR1 is LGHNA, CDR2 YNFKEQ. Trimming cost V 1 base and J 4 bases; bases outside gene matches: 4.

The J gene is TRBJ1-1, the V gene TRBV10-2; 7 bases line up with TRBD1. V was pared by 6 bases and J by 3 bases, with 7 bases of the junction left unmatched. The CDR3 has 14 amino acids. Germline V lookup: CDR1 WSHSY, CDR2 SAAADI. The DNA of the CDR3 is TGCGCCAGCAGAAGACAGGGTTTGGACACTGAAGCTTTCTTT. Translation gives CASRRQGLDTEAFF.

The gene calls are TRBV11-3 and TRBJ2-5; TRBD1 is a possible D gene (5 bases). The V end lost 1 base, the J end lost 2 bases, and 11 bases lay between the germline ends. Per germline, CDR1 SGHNT and CDR2 YENEEA. This CDR3 is 15 amino acids long. The CDR3 sequence is CASSLGSRQQETQYF. CDR3 coding DNA: TGTGCCAGCAGCTTAGGGTCTCGACAGCAAGAGACCCAGTACTTC.

The sample holds a few counts of this clone. J is TRBJ1-6 and V is TRBV7-9; D is undetermined. The length of the CDR3 is 13 residues. Trimming took 3 bases from V and 10 from J, leaving 10 bases between them. The germline gives CDR1 SEHNR, CDR2 FQNEAQ (reference sequence). As DNA, the CDR3 is TGTGCCAGCAGCTTTTGGGTGGGCTCACCCCTCCACTTT. As protein: CASSFWVGSPLHF.

The chain links TRBV2 to TRBJ1-4, with D tentatively TRBD1 (5 bases). In germline, CDR1 is SNHLY, CDR2 FYNNEI. The CDR3 sequence is 14 residues long. The V gene lost 3 bases and the J gene lost 7 bases, with 12 bases spanning the gap. CDR3 loop: CASSDRGRSEKLFF. DNA of the CDR3: TGTGCCAGCAGTGATAGGGGAAGGAGTGAAAAACTGTTTTTT.

The rearrangement uses TRBV12-2 and TRBJ2-7; the table's D call, TRBD1, was not checked against the DNA. TRBV12-2 is an annotated pseudogene. The CDR3 runs to 19 residues. The CDR3 spells CASRFFYVGTGEVKHEQYF. The CDR3 region has the DNA TGTGCAAGTCGCTTCTTTTACGTTGGGACAGGGGAAGTCAAACACGAGCAGTACTTC.

The gene calls are TRBV18 and TRBJ1-4, with TRBD1 matching over 8 bases. This CDR3 is built from 15 residues. After removal of 3 bases from V and 5 bases from J, the junction contained 5 bases not matched to a gene. Per germline, CDR1 KGHSH and CDR2 LQKENI. CDR3 sequence: CASSPRTGTNEKLFF. The CDR3 DNA reads as TGTGCCAGCTCACCTCGGACAGGGACGAATGAAAAACTGTTTTTT.

This chain joins TRBV2 and TRBJ2-1; weak D call: TRBD2 (6 bases). CDR1 and CDR2 (germline): SNHLY, FYNNEI. The CDR3 is 14 residues long. The V end lost 7 bases, the J end lost 0 bases, and 10 bases lay between the germline ends. CDR3 nucleotides: TGTGCCAGCAAGGAGGGGAGCTCCTACAATGAGCAGTTCTTC. It encodes CASKEGSSYNEQFF.

The CDR3 DNA follows: TGCGCCAGCAGCTTAGGAGGGGGCGTGAATGGCTACACCTTC. Amino acid sequence: CASSLGGGVNGYTF. This sequence joins TRBV5-1 and TRBJ1-2; TRBD1 matches 7 bases. The CDR3 is 14 residues long. V shed 2 bases, J shed 6 bases, and the junction held 7 bases outside the gene matches. Germline CDR1 is SGHRS and CDR2 is YFSETQ.

The chain employs TRBV3-1 (or the pseudogene TRBV3-2) and TRBJ2-1, with TRBD2 identical over 8 bases. The V gene end was trimmed by 0 bases and the J gene end by 4 bases; junction bases not matched to a gene: 17. Per the germline V gene, CDR1 is LGHDT and CDR2 is YNNKEL (reference sequence). This CDR3 comprises 20 residues. The DNA of the CDR3 is TGTGCCAGCAGCCAAGATAGGGAACCCTTAGCGGGGCAGGCGTACAATGAGCAGTTCTTC. The encoded protein is CASSQDREPLAGQAYNEQFF.

The chain has TRBV4-1 and TRBJ1-4, with TRBD1 identical over 7 bases. This CDR3 is 16 amino acids long. V trimming: 6 bases; J trimming: 7 bases; junction bases outside the gene matches: 14. From germline, CDR1 is MGHRA and CDR2 YSYEKL. The CDR3 DNA sequence: TGCGCCAGCAGTCTCGGGACAACAAACAGGGGTGAAAAACTGTTTTTT. Residues: CASSLGTTNRGEKLFF.

The chain couples TRBV3-1 (or the pseudogene TRBV3-2) to TRBJ1-2, with no clear D. Germline CDR1 LGHDT, CDR2 YNNKEL (reference sequence). The CDR3 is 15 residues long. Trimming stripped 0 bases from V and 3 bases from J, with 11 bases between. CDR3 residues: CASSQDGMGDYGYTF. CDR3 nucleotides: TGTGCCAGCAGCCAAGATGGGATGGGAGACTATGGCTACACCTTC.

The chain employs TRBV5-1 and TRBJ2-2; 8 bases match TRBD1. Unmatched junction bases numbered 5, after V lost 0 bases and J lost 4 bases. CDR3 length: 16 residues. CDR1 SGHRS and CDR2 YFSETQ come from the germline V gene. CDR3 sequence reads: CASSLGTGTTTGELFF. As DNA, the CDR3 is TGCGCCAGCAGCTTGGGGACAGGGACCACCACCGGGGAGCTGTTTTTT.

The chain joins TRBV18 to TRBJ1-1; tentatively, D is TRBD1 (5 bases). With 2 bases removed from V and 3 bases from J, the gap between germline ends came to 13 bases. This CDR3 has 15 amino acids. Per the germline V gene, CDR1 is KGHSH and CDR2 is LQKENI. CDR3 residues: CASSPSTGGDTEAFF. The CDR3 DNA follows: TGTGCCAGCTCACCAAGCACCGGAGGGGACACTGAAGCTTTCTTT.

This chain uses TRBV20-1 with TRBJ2-7; D not certain. This CDR3 contains 12 residues. Germline V gene lookup returns CDR1 DFQATT and CDR2 SNEGSKA (reference sequence). V was shortened by 3 bases and J by 5 bases, with 11 bases between the two germline ends. The CDR3 region has the DNA TGCAGTGCTAGTGGGCCCTTGGACGAGCAGTACTTC. Translation gives CSASGPLDEQYF.

CDR3 in DNA: TGTGCCAGCAGCTTCGCGGGGGCCTACGAGCAGTACTTC. Residues: CASSFAGAYEQYF. The chain has TRBV7-2 and TRBJ2-7; TRBD2 matches at 7 bases. J lost 2 bases, V lost 3 bases, and 1 base had no gene match. From germline, CDR1 is SGHTA and CDR2 FQGNSA. The CDR3 has 13 amino acids.

DNA of the CDR3: TGTGCCAGCAGCCCGGCGGGCACTGAAGCTTTCTTT. Encoded protein: CASSPAGTEAFF. V gene TRBV7-9 combines with J gene TRBJ1-1; D call uncertain. From germline, CDR1 is SEHNR and CDR2 FQNEAQ (reference sequence). There are 12 residues in the CDR3. The V and J ends lost 5 bases and 4 bases respectively, with 8 bases between them. The full variable domain, completed using reference TRBV7-9 and TRBJ1-1, is DTGVSQNPRHKITKRGQNVTFRCDPISEHNRLYWYRQTLGQGPEFLTYFQNEAQLEKSRLLSDRFSAERPKGSFSTLEIQRTEQGDSAMYLCASSPAGTEAFFGQGTRLTVV.

The chain uses TRBV24-1 and TRBJ1-2; the D gene is possibly TRBD1 (6 bases). Germline lookup yields CDR1 KGHDR and CDR2 SFDVKD. This CDR3 contains 14 residues. V lost 3 bases and J 7 bases, leaving 14 bases between the germline ends. As DNA, the CDR3 is TGTGCCACCAGTGATGGAGACAGGATCGGTGGCTACACCTTC. It is translated as CATSDGDRIGGYTF.